The present T cell receptor (beta chain) was sequenced within a study of blood T cells in healthy people across ages. Each donor gave 9 to 10 milliliters of peripheral blood. The use of a sample-barcoded 5' primer and a J-beta primer mix characterized a second PCR of about 7 to 12 cycles. TCRdb re-called the 5' RACE reads with MiXCR, one entry per CDR3 protein. The repertoire has about a million distinct CDR3 sequences, roughly 50% of them found once; the top ten carry around 15%. The CDR3 covers 13 residues. The V gene's germline CDR1 is SEHNR and CDR2 FQNEAQ (reference sequence). V dropped 5 bases and J dropped 4 bases, with 8 bases sitting between them.

V is TRBV7-9 and J is TRBJ2-2; D uncertain. This TCR derives from a man aged 25 to 40 in good health. The specimen was blood. The CDR3 loop is CASSGRPTGELFF. In DNA form, the CDR3 reads TGTGCCAGCAGCGGACGACCCACCGGGGAGCTGTTTTTT.